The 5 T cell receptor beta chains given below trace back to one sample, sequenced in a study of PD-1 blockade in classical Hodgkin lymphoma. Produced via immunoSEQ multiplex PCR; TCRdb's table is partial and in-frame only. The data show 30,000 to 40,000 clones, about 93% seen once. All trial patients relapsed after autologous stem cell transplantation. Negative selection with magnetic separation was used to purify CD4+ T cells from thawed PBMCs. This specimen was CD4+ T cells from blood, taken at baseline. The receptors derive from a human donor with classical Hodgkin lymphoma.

This CDR3 reads CASSLLSYEQYF. The CDR3 DNA follows: TGTGCCAGCAGTTTATTGAGTTACGAGCAGTACTTC. The chain recombines TRBV28 with TRBJ2-7; D uncertain. Germline lookup yields CDR1 MDHEN and CDR2 SYDVKM. The CDR3 length is 12 residues. V dropped 1 base and J dropped 4 bases, with 5 bases sitting between them.

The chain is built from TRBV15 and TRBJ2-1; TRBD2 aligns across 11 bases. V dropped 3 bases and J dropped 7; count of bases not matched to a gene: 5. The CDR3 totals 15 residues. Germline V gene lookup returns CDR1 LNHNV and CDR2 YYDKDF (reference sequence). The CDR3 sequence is CATSRDGTSGNEQFF. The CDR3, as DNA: TGTGCCACCAGCAGGGATGGGACTAGCGGAAATGAGCAGTTCTTC. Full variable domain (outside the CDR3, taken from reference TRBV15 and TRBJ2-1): DAMVIQNPRYQVTQFGKPVTLSCSQTLNHNVMYWYQQKSSQAPKLLFHYYDKDFNNEADTPDNFQSRRPNTSFCFLDIRSPGLGDTAMYLCATSRDGTSGNEQFFGPGTRLTVL.

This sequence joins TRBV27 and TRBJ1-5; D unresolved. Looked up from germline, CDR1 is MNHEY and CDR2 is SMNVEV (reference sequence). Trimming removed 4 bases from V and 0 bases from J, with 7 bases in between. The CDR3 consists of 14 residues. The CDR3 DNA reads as TGTGCCAGCAGTTCTCAATATAGCAATCAGCCCCAGCATTTT. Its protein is CASSSQYSNQPQHF.

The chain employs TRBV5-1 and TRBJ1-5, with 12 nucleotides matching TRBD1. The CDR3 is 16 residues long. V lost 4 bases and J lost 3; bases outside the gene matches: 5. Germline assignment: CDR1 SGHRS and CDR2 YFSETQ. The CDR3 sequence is CASSPQGQGANQPQHF. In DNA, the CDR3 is TGCGCCAGCAGCCCCCAGGGACAGGGGGCCAATCAGCCCCAGCATTTT.

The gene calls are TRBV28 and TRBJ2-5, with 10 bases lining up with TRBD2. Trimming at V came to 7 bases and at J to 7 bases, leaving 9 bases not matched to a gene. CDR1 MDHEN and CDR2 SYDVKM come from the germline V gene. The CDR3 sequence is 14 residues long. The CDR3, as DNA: TGTGCCAGCACAAATCTAGCGGGAGAAGGGACCCAGTACTTC. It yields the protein CASTNLAGEGTQYF.